Sequencing of this T cell receptor (beta chain) was carried out in a study of patients and donors after allogeneic stem cell transplantation. Trimming at V came to 2 bases and at J to 6 bases, leaving 6 bases not matched to a gene. The CDR3 covers 16 residues. Looked up from germline, CDR1 is DFQATT and CDR2 is SNEGSKA (reference sequence). This clonotype was seen a few times. Using its own MiXCR run on the RT-PCR reads, TCRdb lists one record per CDR3 protein. The table includes about a million distinct CDR3 sequences, more than 15% detected once. The sequencing input was blood, either unsorted or a sorted T cell fraction (not recorded which). The chain recombines TRBV20-1 with TRBJ2-2; 13 bases are a match to TRBD2. This TCR was recovered from a human donor who was either an allogeneic HSCT recipient or a stem cell or donor lymphocyte infusion donor (not recorded which). It is not recorded whose cells these are; they may come from a transplant donor. The CDR3 DNA is TGCAGTGCTAGACCCCGGACTAGCGGGGGAGCCGGGGAGCTGTTTTTT. The encoded protein is CSARPRTSGGAGELFF.